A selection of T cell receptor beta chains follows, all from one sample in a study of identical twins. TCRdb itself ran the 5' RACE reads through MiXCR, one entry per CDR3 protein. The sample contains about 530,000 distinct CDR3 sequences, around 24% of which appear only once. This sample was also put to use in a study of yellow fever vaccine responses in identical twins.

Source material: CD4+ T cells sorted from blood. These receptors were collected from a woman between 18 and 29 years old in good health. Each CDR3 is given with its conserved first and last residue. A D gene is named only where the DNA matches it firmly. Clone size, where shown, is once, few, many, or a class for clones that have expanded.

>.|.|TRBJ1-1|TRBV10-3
CAISDDRTQAFF
TGTGCCATCAGTGACGACAGGACCCAAGCTTTCTTT
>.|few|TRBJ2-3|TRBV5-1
CASSGARTDTQYF
TGCGCCAGCTCGGGGGCACGAACAGATACGCAGTATTTT
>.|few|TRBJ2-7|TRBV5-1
CASSLDFPSSYEQYF
TGCGCCAGCAGCTTGGATTTCCCGAGCTCCTACGAGCAGTACTTC
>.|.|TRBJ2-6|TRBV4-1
CASSQVVITSGANVLTF
TGCGCCAGCAGCCAAGTAGTTATTACCTCTGGGGCCAACGTCCTGACTTTC
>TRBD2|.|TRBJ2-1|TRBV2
CASSLLPGLAGISNEQFF
TGTGCCAGCAGTCTCCTACCGGGACTAGCGGGAATTTCCAATGAGCAGTTCTTC
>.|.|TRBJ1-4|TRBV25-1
CASSERSTNEKLFF
TGTGCCAGCAGTGAGCGGTCAACTAATGAAAAACTGTTTTTT
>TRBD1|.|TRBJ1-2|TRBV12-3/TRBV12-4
CASSYRGQGGYTF
TGTGCCAGCAGTTACAGGGGACAGGGTGGCTACACCTTC
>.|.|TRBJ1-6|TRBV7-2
CASTPRISYNSPLHF
TGTGCCAGCACCCCTCGGATCTCCTATAATTCACCCCTCCACTTT
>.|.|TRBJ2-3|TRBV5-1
CASSRNPGDLTDTQYF
TGCGCCAGCAGCCGAAATCCGGGGGATCTCACAGATACGCAGTATTTT
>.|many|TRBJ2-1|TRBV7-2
CASSILSNEQFF
TGTGCCAGCAGCATCCTAAGTAATGAGCAGTTCTTC
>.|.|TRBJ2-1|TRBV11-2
CASSSTTGYNEQFF
TGTGCCAGCAGCTCAACCACAGGGTACAATGAGCAGTTCTTC
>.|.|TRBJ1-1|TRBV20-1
CSAPYRDYLSRAFF
TGCAGTGCTCCATACCGGGACTACCTTTCACGAGCTTTCTTT
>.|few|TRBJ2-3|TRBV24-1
CATSDYEKGGTQYF
TGTGCCACCAGTGACTACGAAAAAGGTGGTACGCAGTATTTT
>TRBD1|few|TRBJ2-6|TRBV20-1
CSARDLDRGLIELSSGANVLTF
TGCAGTGCTAGAGATCTCGACAGGGGGTTAATCGAACTCAGCTCTGGGGCCAACGTCCTGACTTTC
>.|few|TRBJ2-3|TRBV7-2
CASSFLGQGATTDTQYF
TGTGCCAGCAGCTTTTTGGGGCAGGGCGCTACCACAGATACGCAGTATTTT
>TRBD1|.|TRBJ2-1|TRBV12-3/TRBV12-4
CASVYLPGQPPNEQFF
TGTGCCAGCGTTTATCTTCCGGGACAGCCCCCCAATGAGCAGTTCTTC
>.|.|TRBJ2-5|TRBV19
CASSIGPGQETQYF
TGTGCCAGTAGTATAGGACCGGGCCAAGAGACCCAGTACTTC
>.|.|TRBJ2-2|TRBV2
CASRGTPTNTGELFF
TGTGCCAGCAGAGGGACACCCACGAACACCGGGGAGCTGTTTTTT
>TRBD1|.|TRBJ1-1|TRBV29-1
CSVAYQGAGLEAFF
TGCAGCGTTGCTTACCAGGGGGCTGGCCTTGAAGCTTTCTTT
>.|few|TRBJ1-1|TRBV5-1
CASSLESPLEAFF
TGCGCCAGCAGCTTGGAATCGCCCCTTGAAGCTTTCTTT
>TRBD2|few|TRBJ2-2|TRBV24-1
CATSDISGRGTGELFF
TGTGCCACCAGTGACATCAGCGGGAGAGGCACCGGGGAGCTGTTTTTT
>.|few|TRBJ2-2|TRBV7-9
CASSLARPGVITGELFF
TGTGCCAGCAGCTTAGCACGGCCAGGGGTTATCACCGGGGAGCTGTTTTTT
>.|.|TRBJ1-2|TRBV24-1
CATSDGGQLTNYGYTF
TGTGCCACCAGTGACGGGGGACAATTGACTAACTATGGCTACACCTTC
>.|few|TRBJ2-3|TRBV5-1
CASSLLPTQDTQYF
TGCGCCAGCAGCTTGCTTCCAACTCAAGATACGCAGTATTTT
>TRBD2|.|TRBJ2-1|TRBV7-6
CASSSLAGANEQFF
TGTGCCAGCAGCTCCCTAGCGGGGGCCAATGAGCAGTTCTTC
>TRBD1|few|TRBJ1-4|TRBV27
CASSYGTGNEKLFF
TGTGCCAGCAGCTACGGGACAGGCAATGAAAAACTGTTTTTT
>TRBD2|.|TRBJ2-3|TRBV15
CATSRVSGLAGLRPEADTQYF
TGTGCCACCAGCAGAGTTTCAGGACTAGCGGGTCTTCGTCCAGAGGCAGATACGCAGTATTTT
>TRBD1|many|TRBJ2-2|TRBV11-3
CASSLRGLNTGELFF
TGTGCCAGCAGCCTCAGGGGGCTGAACACCGGGGAGCTGTTTTTT
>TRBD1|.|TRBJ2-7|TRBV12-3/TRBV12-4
CASSLGQGGEQYF
TGTGCCAGCAGTTTAGGACAGGGGGGCGAGCAGTACTTC
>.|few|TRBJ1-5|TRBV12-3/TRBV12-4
CASQSYRNQPQHF
TGTGCCAGCCAATCGTACAGGAATCAGCCCCAGCATTTT